This T cell receptor beta chain comes out of a study of PD-1 blockade in classical Hodgkin lymphoma. As for the study in general: Patients got intravenous nivolumab 3 mg/kg every 2 weeks.

Profiling relied on immunoSEQ multiplex PCR, and the TCRdb table lists in-frame clones only, not all of them. The repertoire holds some 95,000 clones, with around nine tenths as singletons. The V gene's germline CDR1 is MNHEY and CDR2 SMNVEV (reference sequence). The CDR3 sequence is 15 residues long. Trimming cost V 6 bases and J 2 bases; bases outside gene matches: 5. Regarding time point: cycle 4 day 1 (C4D1), after five to seven weeks of nivolumab. Relapses following autologous stem cell transplantation were seen in all patients, with brentuximab vedotin exposure varying. Complete response, partial response or progressive disease constituted the best response categories observed.

Specimen: peripheral blood mononuclear cells (PBMCs), collected before the fourth cycle of nivolumab. The chain carries TRBV27 and TRBJ2-3; 10 nucleotides agree with TRBD2. The receptor was derived from a human donor with classical Hodgkin lymphoma. CDR3 in DNA: TGTGCCAGCAGCCATCTAGCGGGGGCCACAGATACGCAGTATTTT. Translated: CASSHLAGATDTQYF.